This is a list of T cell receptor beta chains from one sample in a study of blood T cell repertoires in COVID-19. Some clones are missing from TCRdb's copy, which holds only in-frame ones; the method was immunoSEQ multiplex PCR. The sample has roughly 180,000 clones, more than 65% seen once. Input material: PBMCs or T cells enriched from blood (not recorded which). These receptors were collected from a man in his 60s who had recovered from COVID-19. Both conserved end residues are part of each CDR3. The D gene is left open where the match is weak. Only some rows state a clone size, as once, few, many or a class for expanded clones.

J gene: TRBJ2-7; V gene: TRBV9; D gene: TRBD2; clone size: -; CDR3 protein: CASSVAPPTSGSRYEQYF; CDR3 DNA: TGTGCCAGCAGCGTAGCTCCCCCGACTAGCGGGAGTCGGTACGAGCAGTACTTC
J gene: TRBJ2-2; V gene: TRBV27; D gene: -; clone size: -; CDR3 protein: CASERGGNTGELFF; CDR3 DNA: TGTGCCAGCGAGAGGGGAGGGAACACCGGGGAGCTGTTTTTT
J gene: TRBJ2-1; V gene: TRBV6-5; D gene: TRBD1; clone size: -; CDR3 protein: CASSLNRGKQFF; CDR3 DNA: TGTGCCAGCAGTTTGAACAGGGGGAAGCAGTTCTTC
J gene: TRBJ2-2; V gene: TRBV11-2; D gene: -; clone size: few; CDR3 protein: CASSPFRDTNTGELFF; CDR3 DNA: TGTGCCAGCAGCCCCTTCCGGGACACGAACACCGGGGAGCTGTTTTTT
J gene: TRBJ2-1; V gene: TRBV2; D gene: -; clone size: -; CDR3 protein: CASTIVPGGYNEQFF; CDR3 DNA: TGTGCCAGCACAATAGTCCCGGGTGGCTACAATGAGCAGTTCTTC
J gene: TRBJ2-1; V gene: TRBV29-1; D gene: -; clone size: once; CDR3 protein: CSVRPEVNEQFF; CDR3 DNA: TGCAGCGTTCGACCTGAGGTCAATGAGCAGTTCTTC
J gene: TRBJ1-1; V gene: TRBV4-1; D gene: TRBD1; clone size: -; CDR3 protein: CATDRGGGTEAFF; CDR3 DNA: TGCGCCACGGACAGGGGAGGGGGCACTGAAGCTTTCTTT
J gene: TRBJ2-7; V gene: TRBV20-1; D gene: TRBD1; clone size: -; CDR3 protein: CSASGPPGTGVINEQYF; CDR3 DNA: TGCAGTGCTAGTGGACCACCCGGGACAGGGGTCATCAACGAGCAGTACTTC
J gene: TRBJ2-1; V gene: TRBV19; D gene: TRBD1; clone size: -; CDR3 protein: CASSPDRGLYNEQFF; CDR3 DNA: TGTGCCAGTAGTCCCGACAGGGGGCTCTACAATGAGCAGTTCTTC
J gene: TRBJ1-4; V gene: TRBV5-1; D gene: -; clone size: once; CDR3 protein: CASSLGSGIKKLFF; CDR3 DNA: TGCGCCAGCAGCTTAGGTAGCGGGATCAAAAAACTGTTTTTT
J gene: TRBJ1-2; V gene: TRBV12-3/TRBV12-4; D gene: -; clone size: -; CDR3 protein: CASSLQGYGYTF; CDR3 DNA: TGTGCCAGCAGTCTTCAGGGTTATGGCTACACCTTC
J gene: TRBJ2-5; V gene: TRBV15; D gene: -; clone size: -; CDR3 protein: CATSTFPFAELQETQYF; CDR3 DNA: TGTGCCACCAGCACCTTCCCTTTCGCGGAGTTACAAGAGACCCAGTACTTC
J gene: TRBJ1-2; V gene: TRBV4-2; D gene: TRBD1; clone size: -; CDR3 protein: CASSQEDRGRDYGYTF; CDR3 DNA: TGTGCCAGCAGCCAAGAGGACAGGGGACGGGACTATGGCTACACCTTC
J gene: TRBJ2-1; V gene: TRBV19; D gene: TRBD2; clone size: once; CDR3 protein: CASSTLAGGPDNEQFF; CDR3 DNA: TGTGCCAGTAGTACCCTAGCGGGAGGGCCGGATAATGAGCAGTTCTTC
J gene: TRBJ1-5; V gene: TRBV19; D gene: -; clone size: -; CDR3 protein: CASSKDRISNQPQHF; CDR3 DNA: TGTGCCAGTAGTAAGGACAGAATATCTAATCAGCCCCAGCATTTT
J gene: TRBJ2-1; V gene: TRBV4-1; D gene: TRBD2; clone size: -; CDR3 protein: CASSQPTSGSGNEQFF; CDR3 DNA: TGCGCCAGCAGCCAACCGACTAGCGGGAGTGGGAATGAGCAGTTCTTC
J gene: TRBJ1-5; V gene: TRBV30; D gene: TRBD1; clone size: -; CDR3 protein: CAWSVQGDRNQPQHF; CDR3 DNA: TGTGCCTGGAGTGTACAAGGGGACAGGAATCAGCCCCAGCATTTT
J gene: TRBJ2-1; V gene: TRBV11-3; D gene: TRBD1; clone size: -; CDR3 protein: CASSSHRGRINEQFF; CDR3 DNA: TGTGCCAGCAGCTCTCACAGGGGGCGGATAAATGAGCAGTTCTTC
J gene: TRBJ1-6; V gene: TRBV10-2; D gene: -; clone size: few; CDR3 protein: CASGEAGNSPLHF; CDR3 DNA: TGCGCCAGCGGGGAGGCGGGGAATTCACCCCTCCACTTT
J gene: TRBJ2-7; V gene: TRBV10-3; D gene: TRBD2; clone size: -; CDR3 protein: CAISGGGRVNEQYF; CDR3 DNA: TGTGCCATCAGTGGTGGTGGGAGGGTCAACGAGCAGTACTTC
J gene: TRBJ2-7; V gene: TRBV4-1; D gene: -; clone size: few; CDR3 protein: CASSQGPGTHSPFYEQYF; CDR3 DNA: TGCGCCAGCAGCCAAGGCCCGGGGACTCACAGCCCCTTTTACGAGCAGTACTTC
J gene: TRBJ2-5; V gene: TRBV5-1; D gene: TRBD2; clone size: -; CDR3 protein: CASSLNQRGGETQYF; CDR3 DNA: TGCGCCAGCAGCTTGAACCAGCGGGGTGGGGAGACCCAGTACTTC
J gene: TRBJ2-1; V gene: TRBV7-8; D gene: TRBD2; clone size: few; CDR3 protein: CASSPPRLAGYNEQFF; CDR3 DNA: TGTGCCAGCAGCCCCCCCCGACTAGCGGGGTACAATGAGCAGTTCTTC
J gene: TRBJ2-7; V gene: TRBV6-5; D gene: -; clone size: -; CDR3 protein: CASDRDRFQQYF; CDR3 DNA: TGTGCCAGCGACCGAGACAGGTTTCAGCAGTACTTC
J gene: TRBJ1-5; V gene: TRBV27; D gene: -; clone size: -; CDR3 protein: CAKKGRNQPQHF; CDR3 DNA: TGTGCCAAAAAGGGGCGCAATCAGCCCCAGCATTTT
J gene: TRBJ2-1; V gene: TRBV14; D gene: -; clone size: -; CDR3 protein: CASSQEGLYRGNEQFF; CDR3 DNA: TGTGCCAGCAGCCAGGAGGGACTCTACAGAGGCAATGAGCAGTTCTTC